The 5 T cell receptor beta chains in this list originate from one sample, sequenced in a study of blood T cells in healthy people across ages. Then a second PCR, running about 6 to 11 cycles, was carried out with a sample-barcoded 5' primer and a J-beta primer mix. One entry per CDR3 protein, called by TCRdb with MiXCR from the 5' RACE reads. This repertoire shows around 1,500,000 distinct CDR3 sequences, approximately 38% found once; its top ten account for roughly 7.7%. Sample: blood. The receptor set was obtained from a woman aged 18 to 35 in good health.

The chain recombines TRBV28 with TRBJ2-3, with D unresolved. Germline CDR1 and CDR2: MDHEN and SYDVKM. The CDR3 loop spans 13 amino acids. V dropped 5 bases and J dropped 6 bases, with 12 bases sitting between them. The CDR3 loop is CASSPPPSDTQYF. In DNA, the CDR3 is TGTGCCAGCAGTCCCCCACCCAGTGATACGCAGTATTTT. The whole variable domain, filled in from reference TRBV28 and TRBJ2-3, reads DVKVTQSSRYLVKRTGEKVFLECVQDMDHENMFWYRQDPGLGLRLIYFSYDVKMKEKGDIPEGYSVSREKKERFSLILESASTNQTSMYLCASSPPPSDTQYFGPGTRLTVL.

Only a few counts were recorded for this clonotype. The chain couples TRBV6-6 to TRBJ1-4; D gene unclear. The V end was cut by 4 bases, the J end by 11 bases, with 8 bases between. Germline V gives CDR1 MNHNY, CDR2 SVGAGI (reference sequence). This CDR3 is built from 11 residues. As DNA, the CDR3 is TGTGCCAGCAGTTCGGTTCTTAAACTGTTTTTT. As protein: CASSSVLKLFF.

Details on this clonotype: Compared with germline, one end of the junction differs, possibly owing to a read error. The chain employs TRBV6-6 and TRBJ2-3, with 7 bases lining up with TRBD2. CDR3 length: 16 amino acids. Germline lookup yields CDR1 MNHNY and CDR2 SVGAGI (reference sequence). CDR3 nucleotide sequence: TGTGCCGGCAGTAATAGCAAGCGGGGTAGCACAGATACGCAGTATTTT. The encoded protein is CAGSNSKRGSTDTQYF.

Written as DNA, the CDR3 is TGTGCCAGCAGCCGCGGGGGACTCATGAACACTGAAGCTTTCTTT. Translated: CASSRGGLMNTEAFF. The chain joins TRBV6-2 or TRBV6-3 to TRBJ1-1; maybe TRBD1 (5 bases). The CDR3 covers 15 residues. From germline, CDR1 is MNHEY and CDR2 SVGEGT. Trimming took off 6 bases at V and 0 bases at J, with 14 bases between the two ends.

V gene TRBV28 combines with J gene TRBJ2-1, with D maybe TRBD1 (6 bases). The length of the CDR3 is 18 residues. In germline, CDR1 is MDHEN, CDR2 SYDVKM. Deletions cut 1 base from V and 3 bases from J, with 19 bases between. The CDR3 sequence is CASSLSAAAGEVYNEQFF. The CDR3 coding sequence is TGTGCCAGCAGTTTATCCGCTGCGGCAGGGGAAGTCTACAATGAGCAGTTCTTC.